This TCR beta chain emerged from a study of T cells in Graves' hyperthyroidism and ophthalmopathy. This clonotype has only a few counts. Amplification of TCR beta CDR3 regions was performed using RNA transcripts as template. The HTBI primer set served for first-round RT-PCR of the TCR CDR3. TCRdb passed the multiplex PCR reads through MiXCR, listing each CDR3 protein once. This table has a few hundred thousand distinct CDR3 sequences, roughly 25% appearing once. Germline lookup yields CDR1 SGHRS and CDR2 YFSETQ. The trim removed 4 bases at V and 3 bases at J, leaving 10 bases unmatched. This CDR3 region has 16 residues.

The sequence came from a man aged 50 or older with Graves' hyperthyroidism. This chain joins TRBV5-1 and TRBJ2-3; 8 bases are shared with TRBD2. The sample consisted of blood. The CDR3 loop reads CASSQDPASGTDTQYF. DNA of the CDR3: TGCGCCAGCAGCCAAGATCCGGCTAGCGGGACAGATACGCAGTATTTT.